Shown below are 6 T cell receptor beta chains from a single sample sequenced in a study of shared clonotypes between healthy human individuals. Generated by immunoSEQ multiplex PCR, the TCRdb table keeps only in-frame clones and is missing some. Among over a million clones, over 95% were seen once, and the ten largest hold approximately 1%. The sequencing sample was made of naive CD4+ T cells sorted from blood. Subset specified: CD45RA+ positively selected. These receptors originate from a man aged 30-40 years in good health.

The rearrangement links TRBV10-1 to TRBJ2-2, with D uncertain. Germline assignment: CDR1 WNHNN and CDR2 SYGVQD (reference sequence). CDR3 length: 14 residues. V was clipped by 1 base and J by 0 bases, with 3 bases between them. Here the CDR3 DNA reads TGCGCCAGCAGTGAGTTGACGAACACCGGGGAGCTGTTTTTT. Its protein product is CASSELTNTGELFF.

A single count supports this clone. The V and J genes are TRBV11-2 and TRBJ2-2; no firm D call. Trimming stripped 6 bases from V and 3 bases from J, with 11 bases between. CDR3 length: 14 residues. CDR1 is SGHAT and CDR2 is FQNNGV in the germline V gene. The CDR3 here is CASSSSGYTGELFF. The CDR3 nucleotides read TGTGCCAGCAGTTCCTCCGGATACACCGGGGAGCTGTTTTTT. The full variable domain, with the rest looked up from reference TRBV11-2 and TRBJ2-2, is EAGVAQSPRYKIIEKRQSVAFWCNPISGHATLYWYQQILGQGPKLLIQFQNNGVVDDSQLPKDRFSAERLKGVDSTLKIQPAKLEDSAVYLCASSSSGYTGELFFGEGSRLTVL.

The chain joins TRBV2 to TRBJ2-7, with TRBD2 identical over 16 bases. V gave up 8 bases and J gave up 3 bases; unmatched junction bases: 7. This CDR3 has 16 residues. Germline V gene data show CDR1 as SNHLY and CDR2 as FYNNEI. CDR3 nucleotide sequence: TGTGCCAGCGGGGGACTAGCGGGAGGGCCGAACTACGAGCAGTACTTC. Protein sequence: CASGGLAGGPNYEQYF.

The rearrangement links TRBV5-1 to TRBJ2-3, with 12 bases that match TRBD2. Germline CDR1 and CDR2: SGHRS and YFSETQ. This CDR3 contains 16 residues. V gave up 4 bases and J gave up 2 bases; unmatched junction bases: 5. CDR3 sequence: CASSVGLAGLTDTQYF. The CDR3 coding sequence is TGCGCCAGCAGCGTAGGACTAGCGGGACTCACAGATACGCAGTATTTT.

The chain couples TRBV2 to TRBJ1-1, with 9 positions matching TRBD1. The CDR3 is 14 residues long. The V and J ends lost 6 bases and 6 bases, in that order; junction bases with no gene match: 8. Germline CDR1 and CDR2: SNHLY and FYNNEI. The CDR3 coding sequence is TGTGCCAGCAGGGGGACAGGGAACCGACCTGAAGCTTTCTTT. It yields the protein CASRGTGNRPEAFF. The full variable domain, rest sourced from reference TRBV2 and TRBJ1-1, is EPEVTQTPSHQVTQMGQEVILRCVPISNHLYFYWYRQILGQKVEFLVSFYNNEISEKSEIFDDQFSVERPDGSNFTLKIRSTKLEDSAMYFCASRGTGNRPEAFFGQGTRLTVV.

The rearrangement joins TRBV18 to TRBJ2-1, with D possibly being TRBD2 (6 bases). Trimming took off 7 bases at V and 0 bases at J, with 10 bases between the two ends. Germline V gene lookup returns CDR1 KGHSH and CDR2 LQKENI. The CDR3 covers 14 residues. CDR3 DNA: TGTGCCAGCTGGATCGGGAGCTCCTACAATGAGCAGTTCTTC. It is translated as CASWIGSSYNEQFF.